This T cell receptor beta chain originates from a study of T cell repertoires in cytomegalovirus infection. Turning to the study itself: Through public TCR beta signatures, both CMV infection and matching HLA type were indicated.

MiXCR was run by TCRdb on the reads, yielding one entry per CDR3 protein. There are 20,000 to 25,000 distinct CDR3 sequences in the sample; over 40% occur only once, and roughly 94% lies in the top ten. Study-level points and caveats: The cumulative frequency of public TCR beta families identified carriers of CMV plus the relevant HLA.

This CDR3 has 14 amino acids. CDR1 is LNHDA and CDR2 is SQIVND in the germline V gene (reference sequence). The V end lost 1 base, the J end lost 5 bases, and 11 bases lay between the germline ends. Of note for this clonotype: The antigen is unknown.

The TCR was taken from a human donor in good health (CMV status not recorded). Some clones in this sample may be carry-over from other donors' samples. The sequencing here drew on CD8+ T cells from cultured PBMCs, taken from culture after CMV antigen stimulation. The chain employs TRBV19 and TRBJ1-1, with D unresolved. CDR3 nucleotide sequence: TGTGCCAGTAGTATAGGCAGTTATCTTACTGAAGCTTTCTTT. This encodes CASSIGSYLTEAFF.